This T cell receptor (beta chain) is drawn from a study of blood T cell repertoires in COVID-19 (dated by TCRdb to the early 2020s). In the study overall: Samples covering the acute and convalescent phases of COVID-19 were provided by collaborators in the United States, Italy and Spain. The material from the prospective study consisted of cDNA or gDNA derived from T cells, B-cell-depleted T cells, or PBMCs. The dataset comprised deeply sampled blood TCRbeta repertoires from subjects exposed to, actively infected with, or recovered from COVID-19. The repertoires were released in a freely available public database meant as a resource for research on the immune response to SARS-CoV-2. The samples were drawn from two sources: the first 160 participants of the ongoing ImmuneRACE study, and 950 to 1,500 subjects contributed by 6 global collaborators. A de-identified subject ID, COVID-19 status, age in years and sex were almost always included in the sample metadata. Where available, HLA class I and class II types were obtained from metadata supplied by the sample provider rather than from assay-based typing.

In the prospective study, participants were 18 to 89 years old, resided in around 25 geographic areas of the United States, and were enrolled through a virtual design. Cohort assignment in the prospective study relied on participant-reported clinical history from a screening survey and a study questionnaire. Recovered participants in ImmuneRACE Cohort 3 were defined by two consecutive negative NP/OP PCR tests, clearance by a healthcare professional, or resolution of symptoms. Each participant in the prospective study had whole blood, serum and a nasopharyngeal or oropharyngeal swab collected by mobile phlebotomists. Participants in the prospective study had the option to provide additional blood draws and questionnaires over an approximately two-month period. Before DNA extraction, prospective study blood samples were shipped either frozen or at room temperature. Study-wide findings and limitations: The quantity of clinical and demographic metadata differed by source and by participant and was supplied without curation.

The immunoSEQ Assay, a bias-controlled multiplex PCR, was used to amplify TCRbeta CDR3 regions from genomic DNA. Under the source paper's analysis protocol: Nucleated cell counts per sample were estimated from amplification of reference gene primers within the assay. To quantify the absolute abundance of each unique TCRbeta CDR3 rearrangement, sequence reads were collapsed and filtered. For each sample, productive Simpson clonality was calculated as the square root of Simpson's diversity index across productive rearrangements. TCRdb took this table from immuneACCESS and kept in-frame rearrangements with V and J called. Such tables lack part of the clones; where checked against another copy, unresolved V genes explain under half of the gap, and the rest is unexplained. That table gives V, J and clone size, and the DNA gave D and trimming. The sample contains around 260,000 clones, roughly 90% of them found a single time. Of the sample, 0.9% to 1.2% is held by the ten largest clones.

Regarding this clone: Its recognized antigen is unknown. Base qualities are missing; no much larger clone stands one base away.

The TCR originated in a young woman who had recovered from COVID-19. The sequenced sample was PBMCs or T cells enriched from blood (not recorded which).

The DNA reads TGTGCCAGCAGCAAAGGGGACAGCTTGGACACTGAAGCTTTCTTT. Its protein reads: CASSKGDSLDTEAFF. The rearranged segments are TRBV21-1 and TRBJ1-1; the table's D call, TRBD1, has no DNA check behind it. TRBV21-1 is assigned pseudogene status. The CDR3, cysteine through phenylalanine, is 15 amino acids long. Only the CDR3 portion is preserved as DNA: 45 bases, with reading frame beginning at the first base.